This T cell receptor (beta chain) was retrieved from a study of shared clonotypes between healthy human individuals. Study-level results: Only blood was sampled; tissue repertoires likely differ. Rarefaction showed sorted-subset sequencing was incomplete despite large depth. Sequencing depth was a factor that was expected to affect clonotype sharing among donors.

Sequenced by immunoSEQ multiplex PCR; TCRdb stores in-frame clones only, minus some. Among 2 million to 3 million clones, over 85% were seen once, and the ten largest hold 0.11% to 0.15%. With regard to this clone: Its matching antigen is unknown.

Germline-derived CDR1 and CDR2 are SGHAT and FQNNGV. Trimming took off 4 bases at V and 3 bases at J, with 16 bases between the two ends. This CDR3 spans 15 amino acids. The sequenced material came from naive CD4+ T cells sorted from blood. Subset here: CD45RA+ positively selected. The chain recombines TRBV11-2 with TRBJ2-7; D may be TRBD1 (6 bases). The receptor was derived from a man younger than 30 in good health. The DNA for the CDR3 is TGTGCCAGCAGCTCGATGGGGGCCCAGATCTACGAGCAGTACTTC. Translation gives CASSSMGAQIYEQYF. The full variable domain, with the rest looked up from reference TRBV11-2 and TRBJ2-7, is EAGVAQSPRYKIIEKRQSVAFWCNPISGHATLYWYQQILGQGPKLLIQFQNNGVVDDSQLPKDRFSAERLKGVDSTLKIQPAKLEDSAVYLCASSSMGAQIYEQYFGPGTRLTVT.